This TCR beta chain was sequenced in a study of regulatory T cells in long-lasting Graves disease. CDR1 and CDR2 from the germline V gene are SEHNR and FQNEAQ (reference sequence). The CDR3 consists of 15 residues. Time point defined: newly diagnosed GD, antithyroid drugs for less than 3 months. PBMC-extracted RNA yielded the TCR library. This clonotype was counted only a few times. The junction and the germline gene differ at one end; a read error may be behind it. Both iRepertoire HTBI primers and Arm-PCR of CDR3 regions were used to build the TCR beta libraries. One entry per CDR3 protein results from TCRdb running MiXCR on the multiplex PCR reads. The table has about 400,000 distinct CDR3 sequences, approximately 16% seen once. The data were also submitted as part of a second study, on T cells in Graves' hyperthyroidism and ophthalmopathy.

The starting material was peripheral blood mononuclear cells (PBMCs), obtained at new diagnosis, from a patient treated with antithyroid drugs. The TCR originated in a woman between 40 and 50 years old with Graves disease. The chain is built from TRBV7-9 and TRBJ2-3, with D tentatively TRBD2 (5 bases). CDR3 nucleotide sequence: TGTGCCAGCAGCTTAACGGCTGCTAGCACAGATATGCAGTATTTT. Translated: CASSLTAASTDMQYF.